The subject of this entry is one T cell receptor beta chain. The target antigen is unknown. Since a far larger clone is one base different, this is likely a read error. This CDR3 is also generated by other DNA sequences in the sample. The repertoire was sequenced with immunoSEQ multiplex PCR; TCRdb's copy has only in-frame clones and lacks some. The sample contains about 460,000 clones, roughly three quarters of which appear only once. Every contributor of samples was a Caucasian grown-up residing in Nashville, Tennessee. The sample belongs to a study of shared clonotypes between healthy human individuals. Study-wide points: The authors expected sequencing depth to affect clonotype sharing among donors.

Sequencing was performed on PBMCs. The sequence was obtained from a woman in her thirties or forties in good health. Some clones in this sample may be carry-over from other donors' samples.

CDR3 amino acids: CARSTGTVNSPLHF. CDR3 sequence (DNA): TGTGCCCGGAGTACCGGGACAGTTAATTCACCCCTCCACTTT. The V gene is TRBV30, the J gene TRBJ1-6, with 7 nucleotides matching TRBD1. The germline V gene has CDR1 GTSNPN and CDR2 SVGIG (reference sequence). CDR3 size: 14 residues.